The sequence of this T cell receptor (beta chain) was determined in a study of T cell responses to AZD1222 COVID-19 vaccine. Data came from immunoSEQ multiplex PCR; TCRdb stores just in-frame clones and leaves some out. The data hold about 130,000 clones, with 88% observed a single time. J gave up 7 bases and V 2 bases, and 5 bases lay outside the gene matches. Looked up from germline, CDR1 is MGHRA and CDR2 is YSYEKL. The CDR3 is made up of 15 amino acids. The chain has TRBV4-1 and TRBJ1-5; 10 nucleotides align to TRBD1. The receptor was derived from an adult in good health. The sample here was peripheral blood, taken on day 0 of MenACWY control vaccination. CDR3 amino acids: CASSQWGQGWQPQHF. CDR3 nucleotides: TGCGCCAGCAGCCAATGGGGACAGGGGTGGCAGCCCCAGCATTTT.